This is a list of T cell receptor beta chains from one sample in a study of blood T cell repertoires in COVID-19. Clones were read by immunoSEQ multiplex PCR, and TCRdb kept only the in-frame ones, dropping some. The sample carries roughly 150,000 clones, around four fifths recorded once. Sample: peripheral blood. The receptors come from a woman older than 75 with COVID-19, enrolled during active disease. CDR3s leave out the opening cysteine and the closing phenylalanine or tryptophan.

TRBJ2-7 TRBV28 ASSLYAATYEQY
TRBJ2-7 TRBV5-1 ASSLSASGTRTYEQY
TRBJ2-7 TRBV18 ASSPTTGSYEQY
TRBJ1-1 TRBV21-1 ASSKSRRNTEAF
TRBJ2-3 TRBV5-1 ASSFTSGSSDTQY
TRBJ2-7 TRBV27 ASSLWGDRSANEQY
TRBJ2-1 TRBV24-1 ATSGGQGRSNEQF
TRBJ2-3 TRBV5-1 ASSLDYLDTQY
TRBJ2-7 TRBV6-2/TRBV6-3 ASSYPPGQGAWEQY
TRBJ2-7 TRBV7-9 ASSPRDFTYEQY
TRBJ2-5 TRBV18 ASSKGLAGQETQY
TRBJ1-4 TRBV14 ASSQKGGAGEKLF
TRBJ1-6 TRBV30 AWSHRGQNSPLH
TRBJ1-5 TRBV6-5 ASSSGTGYQPQH
TRBJ2-6 TRBV5-1 ASSLRQGNQISGANVLT
TRBJ2-3 TRBV11-2 ASSFLDTQY
TRBJ2-3 TRBV19 ASTLGTSGRNTQY
TRBJ2-5 TRBV29-1 SVEELAGALYQETQY
TRBJ2-3 TRBV7-3 ASSPGTSGSTDTQY
TRBJ2-1 TRBV18 ASSPGLGQGDRNEQF
TRBJ2-7 TRBV10-1 ASTPRLVREQY
TRBJ2-7 TRBV12-3/TRBV12-4 ASSLAGQGSI